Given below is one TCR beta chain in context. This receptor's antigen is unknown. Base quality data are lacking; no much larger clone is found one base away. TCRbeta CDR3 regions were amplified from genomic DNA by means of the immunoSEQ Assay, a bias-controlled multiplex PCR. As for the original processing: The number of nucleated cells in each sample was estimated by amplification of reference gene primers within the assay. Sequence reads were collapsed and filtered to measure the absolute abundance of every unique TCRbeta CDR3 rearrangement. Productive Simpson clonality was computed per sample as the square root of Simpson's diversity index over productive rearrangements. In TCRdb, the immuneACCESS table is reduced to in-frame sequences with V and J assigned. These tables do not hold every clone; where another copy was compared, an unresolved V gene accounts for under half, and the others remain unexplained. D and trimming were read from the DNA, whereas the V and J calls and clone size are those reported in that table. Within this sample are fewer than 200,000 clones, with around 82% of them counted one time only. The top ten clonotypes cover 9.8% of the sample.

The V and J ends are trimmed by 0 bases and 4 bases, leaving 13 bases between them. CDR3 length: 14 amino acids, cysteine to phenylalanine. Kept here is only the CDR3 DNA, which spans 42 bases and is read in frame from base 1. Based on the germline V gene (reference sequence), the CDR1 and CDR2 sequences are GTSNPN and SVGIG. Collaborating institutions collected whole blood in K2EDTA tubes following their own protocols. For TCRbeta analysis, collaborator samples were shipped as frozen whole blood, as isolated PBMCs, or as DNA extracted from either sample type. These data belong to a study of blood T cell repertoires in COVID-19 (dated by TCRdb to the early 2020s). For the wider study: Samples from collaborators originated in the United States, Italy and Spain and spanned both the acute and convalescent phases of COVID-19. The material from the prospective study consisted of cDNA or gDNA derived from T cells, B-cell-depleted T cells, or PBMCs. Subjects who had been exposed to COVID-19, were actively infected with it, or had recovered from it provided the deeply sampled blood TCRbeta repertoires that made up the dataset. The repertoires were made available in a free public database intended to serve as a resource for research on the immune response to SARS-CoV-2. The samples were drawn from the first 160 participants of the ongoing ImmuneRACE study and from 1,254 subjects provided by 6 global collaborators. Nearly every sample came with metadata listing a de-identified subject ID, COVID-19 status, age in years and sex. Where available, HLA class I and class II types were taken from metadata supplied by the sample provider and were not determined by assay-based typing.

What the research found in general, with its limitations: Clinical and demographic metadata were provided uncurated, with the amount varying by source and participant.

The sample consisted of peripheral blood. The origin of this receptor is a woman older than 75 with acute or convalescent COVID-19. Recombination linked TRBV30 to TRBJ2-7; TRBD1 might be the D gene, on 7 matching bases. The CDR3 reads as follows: CAWSVLSGGYEQYF. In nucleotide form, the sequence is TGTGCCTGGAGTGTACTGTCAGGGGGGTACGAGCAGTACTTC.